The T cell receptor (beta chain) described here comes from a study of identical twins' blood T cells. The CDR3 is 15 amino acids. After removal of 1 base from V and 12 bases from J, the junction contained 11 bases not matched to a gene. The germline gives CDR1 SGHNT, CDR2 YYREEE (reference sequence). The study, taken as a whole, reports: Twin similarity might stem from environmental factors, not only genetics.

TCRdb re-analysed the 5' RACE reads in MiXCR, keeping a single row per CDR3 protein. The profile covers hundreds of thousands of distinct CDR3 sequences, with about 28% appearing a single time and approximately 6.6% taken by the ten largest. A note on this clonotype: Its antigen is undetermined.

The TCR originated in a woman aged 18-55 years in good health. V is TRBV5-4 and J is TRBJ2-1, with 9 bases fitting TRBD2. Sequenced material: PBMCs. In DNA, the CDR3 is TGTGCCAGCAGCTTGAAGACTAGCGGTTCTGGGGGGCAGTTCTTC. This translates into CASSLKTSGSGGQFF.